This T cell receptor (beta chain) was profiled in a study of blood T cell repertoires in COVID-19. Study as a whole: The United States, Italy and Spain supplied acute and convalescent COVID-19 samples. PBMCs, B-cell-depleted T cells, or T cells provided the cDNA or gDNA that made up the material.

In the authors' workflow: Scientists estimated how many nucleated cells there were by amplifying reference gene primers. Clones were sequenced by immunoSEQ multiplex PCR, and TCRdb holds only the in-frame ones, with some missing. The V and J calls and clone size were taken over from that table, and D and trimming were inferred from the DNA. The sample shows over 95,000 clones, more than 75% of them seen only once. V was trimmed by 6 bases and J by 3 bases, leaving 11 bases between them. The V gene's germline CDR1 is MNHEY and CDR2 SVGEGT. The CDR3 is made up of 13 amino acids. This chain uses TRBV6-2 or TRBV6-3 with TRBJ1-1; D gene uncertain. Sequenced sample: peripheral blood. The receptor comes from a woman between 40 and 50 years old with acute or convalescent COVID-19. Here the CDR3 DNA reads TGTGCCAGCAGCTGGGCCATGCACACTGAAGCTTTCTTT. Translation gives CASSWAMHTEAFF.